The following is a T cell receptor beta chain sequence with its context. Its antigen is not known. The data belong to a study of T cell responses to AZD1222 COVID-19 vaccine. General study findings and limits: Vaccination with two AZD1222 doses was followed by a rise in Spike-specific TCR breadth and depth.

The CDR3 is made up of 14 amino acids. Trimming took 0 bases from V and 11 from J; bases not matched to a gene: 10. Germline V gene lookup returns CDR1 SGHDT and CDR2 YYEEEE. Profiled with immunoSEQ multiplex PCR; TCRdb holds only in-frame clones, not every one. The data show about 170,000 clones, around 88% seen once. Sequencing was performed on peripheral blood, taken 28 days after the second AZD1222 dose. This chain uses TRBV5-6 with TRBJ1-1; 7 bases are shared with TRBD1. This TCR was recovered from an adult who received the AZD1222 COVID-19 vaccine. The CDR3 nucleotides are TGTGCCAGCAGCTTGGCGGTACGGGACAGTGGGGCTTTCTTT. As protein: CASSLAVRDSGAFF.